These T cell receptor beta chains were read from a single sample in a study of molecular identifiers for immune sequencing clone quantification. TCRdb reprocessed the PCR reads via MiXCR and lists one record per CDR3 protein. This table holds around 480,000 distinct CDR3 sequences, roughly 26% found once. Sequencing was done on a sample of naive CD8+ T cells from blood, with Jurkat cell RNA spiked in. These receptors came from a human donor in good health. Some libraries in this study had Jurkat cell RNA spiked in. Both conserved end residues are part of each CDR3. Fields, in order: J gene, CDR3 length, clone size, V gene, D gene, CDR3 DNA, CDR3 protein. D genes are given only for firm matches. Only part of the rows carry a size: once, few, many, or a class if the clone is expanded.

TRBJ1-1	11	.	TRBV7-9	.	TGTGCCAGCAGGGAGGGGAATGAAGCTTTCTTT	CASREGNEAFF
TRBJ2-5	18	.	TRBV6-6	TRBD2	TGTGCCAGCAGTCACGGCACTAGCGGGAGTAACCCTCAAGAGACCCAGTACTTC	CASSHGTSGSNPQETQYF
TRBJ2-7	14	many	TRBV7-9	TRBD1	TGTGCCAGCAGCTCCCGGGACAGAGCCTACGAGCAGTACTTC	CASSSRDRAYEQYF
TRBJ2-7	16	many	TRBV7-9	.	TGTGCCAGCAGCCGGAACGAAGGACGTGACTCCTACGAGCAGTACTTC	CASSRNEGRDSYEQYF
TRBJ2-7	15	.	TRBV6-2/TRBV6-3	TRBD2	TGTGCCAGCACTCCGGGCCCTAGCGGGAGTCCCGAGCAGTACTTC	CASTPGPSGSPEQYF
TRBJ2-4	18	.	TRBV29-1	TRBD2	TGCAGCGTTGAAGGGCTAGCGGGGTGGAACATTGGCAAAAACATTCAGTACTTC	CSVEGLAGWNIGKNIQYF
TRBJ1-1	17	.	TRBV12-5	.	TGTGCTAGTGGTCCCCCCAGCCCCCGCCCCGAGAACACTGAAGCTTTCTTT	CASGPPSPRPENTEAFF
TRBJ2-1	21	.	TRBV7-2	TRBD2	TGTGCCAGCAGCCCACAGACACCGGGACTAGCGGTTACCGCCTTGGGGGACGAGCAGTTCTTC	CASSPQTPGLAVTALGDEQFF
TRBJ1-1	16	many	TRBV5-6	.	TGTGCCAGCAGCGGCGCCGCCTTCCAGGGGAACACTGAAGCTTTCTTT	CASSGAAFQGNTEAFF
TRBJ2-1	14	.	TRBV12-3/TRBV12-4	TRBD2	TGTGCCAGCAGTGAAGCGGGGGCGTACAATGAGCAGTTCTTC	CASSEAGAYNEQFF
TRBJ2-7	16	.	TRBV20-1	TRBD1	TGCAGTGCTAGATTCGAGGGGGGACAGGGATTGTACGAGCAGTACTTC	CSARFEGGQGLYEQYF
TRBJ2-1	13	many	TRBV7-2	.	TGTGCCAGCAGCTCGGCCGGTTTCAATGAGCAGTTCTTC	CASSSAGFNEQFF
TRBJ2-2	13	.	TRBV19	.	TGTGCCAGTAGTATAGGTGTAAACGGGGAGCTGTTTTTT	CASSIGVNGELFF
TRBJ2-6	20	few	TRBV13	TRBD1	TGTGCCAGCAGCTTCGAGGGGTCGGGGACAGGGTCGAGGGGGGCCAACGTCCTGACTTTC	CASSFEGSGTGSRGANVLTF
TRBJ2-2	16	.	TRBV7-9	TRBD1	TGTGCCAGCAGCTCGGTGGGACAGGGGAACACCGGGGAGCTGTTTTTT	CASSSVGQGNTGELFF
TRBJ2-3	16	.	TRBV2	.	TGTGCCATCACAAGGGATGGGCAGGGAAGCACAGATACGCAGTATTTT	CAITRDGQGSTDTQYF
TRBJ1-5	13	.	TRBV30	.	TGTGCCTGGAGTAGGGGGTTTGATCAGCCCCAGCATTTT	CAWSRGFDQPQHF
TRBJ1-1	14	few	TRBV6-5	.	TGTGCCAGCAGTTTACAGGGCGTATGGACTGAAGCTTTCTTT	CASSLQGVWTEAFF
TRBJ2-3	17	.	TRBV7-9	TRBD2	TGTGCCAGCAGCTTGCTAGCGGGGGTCGCTTATGAAGATACGCAGTATTTT	CASSLLAGVAYEDTQYF
TRBJ2-7	13	many	TRBV5-1	.	TGCGCCAGCAGCTTGGACGCCTCCTACGAGCAGTACTTC	CASSLDASYEQYF
TRBJ2-1	17	few	TRBV24-1	TRBD2	TGTGCCACCAGTGATTACACCGGGACTAGCGGGATTAATGAGCAGTTCTTC	CATSDYTGTSGINEQFF
TRBJ2-1	15	.	TRBV6-2/TRBV6-3	.	TGTGCCAGCAGTTACAGGTCTGACAACTACAATGAGCAGTTCTTC	CASSYRSDNYNEQFF
TRBJ2-7	14	many	TRBV25-1	.	TGTGCCAGCAGTCCCAGGAATCCCCCCTACGAGCAGTACTTC	CASSPRNPPYEQYF
TRBJ2-2	14	few	TRBV4-1	.	TGCGCCAGCAGCCCCGGGACAAACACCGGGGAGCTGTTTTTT	CASSPGTNTGELFF
TRBJ2-1	15	.	TRBV4-3	TRBD2	TGCGCCAGCAGCCCTACAGCGGGGGAATACAATGAGCAGTTCTTC	CASSPTAGEYNEQFF
TRBJ2-7	13	few	TRBV9	.	TGTGCCAGCAGCGTAGGGGGCCCTTACGAGCAGTACTTC	CASSVGGPYEQYF
TRBJ2-7	13	few	TRBV20-1	.	TGCAGTGCTAGAGGGGACAAGACCTACGAGCAGTACTTC	CSARGDKTYEQYF
TRBJ2-5	12	many	TRBV29-1	.	TGCAGCGCACGGGACATCCAAGAGACCCAGTACTTC	CSARDIQETQYF
TRBJ2-7	17	.	TRBV3-1	.	TGTGCCAGCGGCCAAGAGCGAGTGCACAGGCCACCCTACGAGCAGTACTTC	CASGQERVHRPPYEQYF
TRBJ1-1	14	few	TRBV7-9	.	TGTGCCAGCAGCTTAATTTTAGGGCAACCTGAAGCTTTCTTT	CASSLILGQPEAFF
TRBJ2-7	14	many	TRBV7-9	.	TGTGCCAGCAGCCCTCCTGGACAAGCCCTCGAGCAGTACTTC	CASSPPGQALEQYF